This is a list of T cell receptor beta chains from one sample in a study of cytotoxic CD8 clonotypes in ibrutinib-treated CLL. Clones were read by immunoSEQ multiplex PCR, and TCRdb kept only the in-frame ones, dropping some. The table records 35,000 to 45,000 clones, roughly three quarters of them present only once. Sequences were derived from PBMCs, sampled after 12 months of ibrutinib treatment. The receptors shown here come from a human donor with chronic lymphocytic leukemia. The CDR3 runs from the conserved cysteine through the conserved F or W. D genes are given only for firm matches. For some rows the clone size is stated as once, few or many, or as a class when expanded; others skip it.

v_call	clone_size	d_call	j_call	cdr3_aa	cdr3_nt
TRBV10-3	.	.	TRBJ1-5	CATATGAYNQPQHF	TGTGCCACCGCCACCGGGGCCTACAATCAGCCCCAGCATTTT
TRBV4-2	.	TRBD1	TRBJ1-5	CASSFDRGHNQPQHF	TGTGCCAGCAGCTTTGACAGGGGCCACAATCAGCCCCAGCATTTT
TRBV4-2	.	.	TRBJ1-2	CASSQERQYGYTF	TGTGCCAGCAGCCAGGAGAGACAGTATGGCTACACCTTC
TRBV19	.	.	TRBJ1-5	CASSIDGDKNQPQHF	TGTGCCAGTAGTATAGATGGCGACAAAAATCAGCCCCAGCATTTT
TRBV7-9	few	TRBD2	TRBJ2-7	CASSLGTTYEQYF	TGTGCCAGCAGCCTCGGGACTACCTACGAGCAGTACTTC
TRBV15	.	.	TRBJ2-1	CATSRRDRLALYNEQFF	TGTGCCACCAGCAGGCGAGACCGGCTAGCCCTCTACAATGAGCAGTTCTTC
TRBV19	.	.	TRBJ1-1	CASTPIGRRNTEAFF	TGTGCCAGTACCCCTATAGGTAGGAGGAACACTGAAGCTTTCTTT
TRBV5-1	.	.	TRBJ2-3	CASSAARSDTQYF	TGCGCCAGCAGCGCGGCCCGTTCGGATACGCAGTATTTT
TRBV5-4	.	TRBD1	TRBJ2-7	CASSLTGQGYEQYF	TGTGCCAGCAGCTTGACCGGACAGGGCTACGAGCAGTACTTC
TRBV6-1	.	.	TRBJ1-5	CASSEGAGLGQPQHF	TGTGCCAGCAGTGAAGGAGCAGGGTTGGGTCAGCCCCAGCATTTT
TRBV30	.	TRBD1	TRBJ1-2	CAWSDRGNYGYTF	TGTGCCTGGAGTGACAGGGGGAACTATGGCTACACCTTC
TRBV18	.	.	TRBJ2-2	CASSPDSNTGELFF	TGTGCCAGCTCCCCCGATTCGAACACCGGGGAGCTGTTTTTT
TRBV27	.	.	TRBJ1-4	CASSLSPGGLGNEKLFF	TGTGCCAGCAGTTTATCCCCAGGAGGGCTCGGTAATGAAAAACTGTTTTTT
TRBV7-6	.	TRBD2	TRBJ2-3	CASSSLTRLAGGPLFADTQYF	TGTGCCAGCAGCTCCCTGACTCGACTAGCGGGAGGGCCTTTATTCGCGGATACGCAGTATTTT
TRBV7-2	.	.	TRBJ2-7	CASSRDGGYEQYF	TGTGCCAGCAGCCGGGACGGGGGCTACGAGCAGTACTTC
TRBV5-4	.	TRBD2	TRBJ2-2	CASTLAGGNTGELFF	TGTGCCAGCACCCTAGCGGGAGGGAACACCGGGGAGCTGTTTTTT
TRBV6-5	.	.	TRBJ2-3	CASSYDGFTDTQYF	TGTGCCAGCAGTTACGACGGCTTCACAGATACGCAGTATTTT
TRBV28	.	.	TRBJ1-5	CASKIGSPGKQPQHF	TGTGCCAGTAAGATCGGCTCACCAGGTAAACAGCCCCAGCATTTT
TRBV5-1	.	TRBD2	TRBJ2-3	CASSTTSGTVTQYF	TGCGCCAGCAGCACCACTAGCGGGACCGTTACGCAGTATTTT
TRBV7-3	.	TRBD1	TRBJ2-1	CASGPGKGAFNEQFF	TGTGCCAGCGGTCCTGGGAAGGGGGCTTTCAATGAGCAGTTCTTC
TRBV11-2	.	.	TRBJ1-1	CASSFRSTEAFF	TGTGCCAGCAGCTTTCGCAGCACTGAAGCTTTCTTT
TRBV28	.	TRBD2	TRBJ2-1	CASALAGGNYNEQFF	TGTGCCAGCGCCCTAGCGGGGGGAAACTACAATGAGCAGTTCTTC
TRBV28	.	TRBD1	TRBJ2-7	CASSTGQGGYEQYF	TGTGCCAGCAGCACGGGACAGGGGGGCTACGAGCAGTACTTC
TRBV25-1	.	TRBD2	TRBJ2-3	CASSRGGPDTQYF	TGTGCCAGCAGTCGGGGGGGCCCAGATACGCAGTATTTT
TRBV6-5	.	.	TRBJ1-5	CASRQHGQPQHF	TGTGCCAGCAGGCAACATGGCCAGCCCCAGCATTTT
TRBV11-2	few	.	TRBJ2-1	CASSDLAAFDEQFF	TGTGCCAGCAGCGACCTAGCAGCGTTCGATGAGCAGTTCTTC
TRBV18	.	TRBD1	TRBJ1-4	CASSPRSTTGPTNEKLFF	TGTGCCAGCTCACCACGAAGCACGACAGGGCCAACTAATGAAAAACTGTTTTTT
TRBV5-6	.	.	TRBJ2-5	CASSLGEGYQETQYF	TGTGCCAGCAGCTTGGGTGAGGGGTACCAAGAGACCCAGTACTTC
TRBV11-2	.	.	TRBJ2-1	CASSLETGQQFF	TGTGCCAGCAGCTTAGAGACGGGTCAGCAGTTCTTC
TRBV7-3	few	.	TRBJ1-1	CASSVQGGTEAFF	TGTGCCAGCAGCGTACAGGGCGGGACTGAAGCTTTCTTT
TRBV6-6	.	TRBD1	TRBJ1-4	CASSSPGQGLFF	TGTGCCAGCAGTTCCCCCGGACAGGGACTGTTTTTT
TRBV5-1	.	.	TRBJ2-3	CATKGTSSFTDTQYF	TGCGCCACCAAAGGGACTTCTTCGTTCACAGATACGCAGTATTTT
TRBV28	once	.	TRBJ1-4	CASSPPTNEKLFF	TGTGCCAGCAGTCCGCCAACTAATGAAAAACTGTTTTTT
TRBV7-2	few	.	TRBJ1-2	CASSEPDSQGYTF	TGTGCCAGCAGCGAACCGGACAGTCAGGGCTACACCTTC
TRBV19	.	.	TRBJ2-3	CASTPPGVSTDTQYF	TGTGCCAGTACCCCTCCGGGCGTTTCCACAGATACGCAGTATTTT
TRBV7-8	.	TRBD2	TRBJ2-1	CASSPNELAGGEQFF	TGTGCCAGCAGCCCCAATGAGCTAGCGGGAGGCGAGCAGTTCTTC
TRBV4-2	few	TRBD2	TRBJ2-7	CASSLGEGVLPYEQYF	TGTGCCAGCAGCCTGGGGGAGGGAGTCTTACCCTACGAGCAGTACTTC
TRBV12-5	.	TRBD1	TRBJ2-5	CASSQGLETQYF	TGTGCTAGTTCACAGGGGCTAGAGACCCAGTACTTC
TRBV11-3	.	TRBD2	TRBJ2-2	CASSLSEAGTGELFF	TGTGCCAGTAGCTTAAGTGAAGCGGGGACCGGGGAGCTGTTTTTT
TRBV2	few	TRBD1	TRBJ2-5	CASSARQGETQYF	TGTGCCAGCAGTGCGCGACAGGGAGAGACCCAGTACTTC
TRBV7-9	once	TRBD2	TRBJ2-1	CASSPQTSGSRGEQFF	TGTGCCAGCAGCCCACAGACTAGCGGGAGCCGGGGTGAGCAGTTCTTC
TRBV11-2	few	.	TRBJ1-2	CASSLDYSRDSYTF	TGTGCCAGCAGCTTAGATTACAGCAGGGACAGCTACACCTTC
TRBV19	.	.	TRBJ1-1	CASSMRDTTEAFF	TGTGCCAGTAGTATGAGGGACACGACTGAAGCTTTCTTT
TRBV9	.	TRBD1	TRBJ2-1	CASSVGGTGQHEQFF	TGTGCCAGCAGCGTAGGAGGGACAGGTCAACATGAGCAGTTCTTC
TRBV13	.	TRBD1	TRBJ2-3	CASSLTGGNTDTQYF	TGTGCCAGCAGCCTGACAGGGGGCAATACAGATACGCAGTATTTT
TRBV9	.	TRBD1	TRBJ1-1	CASSAGGTHSNTEAFF	TGTGCCAGCAGCGCAGGGGGGACTCATTCGAACACTGAAGCTTTCTTT
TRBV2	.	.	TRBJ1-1	CASIREVNTEAFF	TGTGCCAGCATACGCGAAGTGAACACTGAAGCTTTCTTT
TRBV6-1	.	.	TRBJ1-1	CASSGQAPPEAFF	TGTGCCAGCAGTGGCCAGGCCCCCCCTGAAGCTTTCTTT
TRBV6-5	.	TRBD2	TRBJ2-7	CASSYSAGASYEQYF	TGTGCCAGCAGTTACTCGGCGGGAGCCTCCTACGAGCAGTACTTC
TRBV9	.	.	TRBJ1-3	CASSEIQSSGNTIYF	TGTGCCAGCAGCGAAATCCAGAGCTCTGGAAACACCATATATTTT
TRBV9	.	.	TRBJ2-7	CASSVTRGGEQYF	TGTGCCAGCAGCGTAACCCGTGGAGGGGAGCAGTACTTC
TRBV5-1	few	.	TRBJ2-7	CASSSGNSYEQYF	TGCGCCAGCAGCTCGGGCAACTCCTACGAGCAGTACTTC
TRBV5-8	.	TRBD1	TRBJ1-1	CASSTVGQGNTEAFF	TGTGCCAGCAGCACCGTAGGACAGGGGAACACTGAAGCTTTCTTT
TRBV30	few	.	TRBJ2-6	CAWSRLGSVLTF	TGTGCCTGGAGTAGGCTGGGTAGCGTCCTGACTTTC